The 12 T cell receptor beta chains presented below share a single source sample, sequenced in a study of early T cells in non-severe SARS-CoV-2 infection (dated by TCRdb to 2020 to 2022). The protocol used for the library was 5' RACE. Sequencer: NextSeq 500. Starting from the raw public reads, TCRdb applied fastp trimming at Q25, assembled clones with MiXCR and retained in-frame beta chains. Identical CDR3 protein sequences are pooled into one entry, listed with their most common genes and DNA. In this sample the table shows under 25,000 distinct CDR3 sequences, around 4.2% of which occur a single time. 7.8% of the sample is taken by the ten largest. Sequenced sample: whole blood. These TCRs come from an adult who was a healthcare worker with PCR-confirmed SARS-CoV-2 infection or an uninfected control (not recorded which).

The table lists this clonotype with many counts. The chain is built from TRBV7-2 and TRBJ2-7; D is unclear. CDR1 is SGHTA and CDR2 is FQGNSA in the germline V gene. V was clipped by 4 bases and J by 0 bases, with 10 bases between them. This CDR3 is built from 14 residues. The CDR3 DNA is TGTGCCAGCAGCTCACAGTCGAGCTCCTACGAGCAGTACTTC. Amino acids: CASSSQSSSYEQYF.

This chain uses TRBV11-2 with TRBJ1-5; D remains ambiguous. Germline CDR1 and CDR2: SGHAT and FQNNGV. V gave up 5 bases and J gave up 6 bases, with 14 bases separating them. The CDR3 sequence is 14 residues long. This CDR3 reads CASSPAGSRQPQHF. DNA for the CDR3: TGTGCCAGCAGCCCTGCGGGGTCTCGTCAGCCCCAGCATTTT.

This clonotype was observed at least ten times. The rearrangement uses TRBV3-1 and TRBJ2-7; D gene unclear. V was pared by 1 base and J by 3 bases, with 1 base between. This CDR3 region has 11 residues. CDR1 is LGHDT and CDR2 is YNNKEL in the germline V gene (reference sequence). CDR3 protein: CASSQVYEQYF. The CDR3 nucleotides read TGTGCCAGCAGCCAAGTCTACGAGCAGTACTTC.

In this sample, this clonotype turned up many times. The chain couples TRBV5-1 to TRBJ1-1; D uncertain. Trimming left V 4 bases short and J 9 bases short, with 19 bases between. Germline lookup yields CDR1 SGHRS and CDR2 YFSETQ. The CDR3 totals 14 residues. In DNA form, the CDR3 reads TGCGCCAGCAGCGCCCAAGCTGGTACAGCTAAAGCTTTCTTT. Protein: CASSAQAGTAKAFF. The full variable domain, rest sourced from reference TRBV5-1 and TRBJ1-1, is KAGVTQTPRYLIKTRGQQVTLSCSPISGHRSVSWYQQTPGQGLQFLFEYFSETQRNKGNFPGRFSGRQFSNSRSEMNVSTLELGDSALYLCASSAQAGTAKAFFGQGTRLTVV.

This clonotype was seen repeatedly, ten times or more. The J gene is TRBJ2-7, the V gene TRBV9, with 9 nucleotides matching TRBD1. The V and J ends lost 3 bases and 3 bases, in that order; junction bases with no gene match: 4. This CDR3 contains 14 residues. CDR1 and CDR2 (germline): SGDLS, YYNGEE. CDR3 bases: TGTGCCAGCAGCGCGACAGGGGGGATCTACGAGCAGTACTTC. Translating it yields CASSATGGIYEQYF.

This clonotype showed up many times. V gene TRBV6-5 combines with J gene TRBJ1-4; 8 nucleotides match TRBD1. This CDR3 contains 14 residues. Germline V lookup: CDR1 MNHEY, CDR2 SVGAGI. V shed 6 bases, J shed 7 bases, and the junction held 7 bases outside the gene matches. CDR3 residues: CASSPGTGGEKLFF. The CDR3, as DNA: TGTGCCAGCAGCCCCGGGACAGGAGGTGAAAAACTGTTTTTT.

This clonotype was found many times. The chain recombines TRBV12-3 or TRBV12-4 with TRBJ1-2; 7 nucleotides agree with TRBD1. The junction had 3 bases not matched to a gene; V was cut back by 5 bases and J by 6 bases. The CDR3 spans 12 residues. The CDR3 bases are TGTGCCAGCAGTAGGGGGCTCGATGGCTACACCTTC. It codes for CASSRGLDGYTF.

This clonotype has more than one count but fewer than ten. J is TRBJ2-7 and V is TRBV12-3 or TRBV12-4, with D perhaps matching TRBD1 or TRBD2 (5 bases each). Trimming pared 6 bases from V and 3 bases from J, leaving 12 bases between. CDR3 length equals 13 residues. The CDR3 sequence: CASRSGAIYEQYF. DNA for the CDR3: TGTGCCAGCAGATCCGGGGCCATCTACGAGCAGTACTTC.

This clonotype was seen at least ten times. This chain connects TRBV30 to TRBJ2-5; 10 bases align to TRBD2. The germline gives CDR1 GTSNPN, CDR2 SVGIG (reference sequence). The CDR3 has 16 amino acids. Unmatched junction bases numbered 7, after V lost 2 bases and J lost 1 base. The CDR3 bases are TGTGCCTGGAGTCCACGACTAGCGGGCCTCCAAGAGACCCAGTACTTC. Encoded protein: CAWSPRLAGLQETQYF.

This clonotype was recorded many times. This rearrangement joins TRBV7-6 to TRBJ2-2, with D perhaps matching TRBD1 (5 bases). The CDR3 sequence is 15 residues long. V was shortened by 3 bases and J by 1 base, with 9 bases between the two germline ends. CDR1 is SGHVS and CDR2 is FNYEAQ in the germline V gene. CDR3 coding DNA: TGTGCCAGCAGCTTGTCGACAGAGAACACCGGGGAGCTGTTTTTT. This codes for CASSLSTENTGELFF. Together with reference TRBV7-6 and TRBJ2-2, the CDR3 gives the full variable domain: GAGVSQSPRYKVTKRGQDVALRCDPISGHVSLYWYRQALGQGPEFLTYFNYEAQQDKSGLPNDRFSAERPEGSISTLTIQRTEQRDSAMYRCASSLSTENTGELFFGEGSRLTVL.

The chain uses TRBV29-1 and TRBJ1-4; D might be TRBD1 (6 bases). The CDR3 is made up of 14 amino acids. CDR1 and CDR2 from the germline V gene are SQVTM and ANQGSEA. The V gene lost 4 bases and the J gene lost 9 bases, with 18 bases spanning the gap. CDR3 in DNA: TGCAGCGTTGTAGGGTTTCAGGGGCGTCAAAAACTGTTTTTT. Encoded protein: CSVVGFQGRQKLFF.

This clonotype was counted ten times or more. The chain links TRBV29-1 to TRBJ1-4; 9 nucleotides match TRBD1. Per the germline V gene, CDR1 is SQVTM and CDR2 is ANQGSEA. This CDR3 is built from 12 residues. V lost 3 bases, J lost 7 bases, and 0 bases stayed unmatched. This CDR3 reads CSVETGGEKLFF. For the CDR3, the DNA is TGCAGCGTTGAGACAGGGGGTGAAAAACTGTTTTTT.